This record looks at one T cell receptor beta chain sequence and its context. Its antigen is as yet unknown. The assay was immunoSEQ multiplex PCR, and TCRdb's table has in-frame clones only and misses some. This table has roughly 90,000 clones, 80% to 90% appearing once. These data are taken from a study of T cell responses to AZD1222 COVID-19 vaccine. Germline V lookup: CDR1 SGDLS, CDR2 YYNGEE. The V segment lost 0 bases and the J segment 11 bases; nucleotides outside the gene matches: 11. The CDR3 is 15 residues long. Regarding the study as a whole: Per reports, nearly half of all spike-specific TCRs target regions that are unmutated in variants. Across spike, vaccine-associated CD4 TCRs were found, dominant at 160-218 and 743-854. Clonal diversity may have been underestimated in mostly white British donors. At study baseline, merely five or six AZD1222 recipients were seropositive.

The chain is built from TRBV9 and TRBJ2-1; TRBD2 matches 7 bases. This material consisted of peripheral blood, taken 28 days after the second AZD1222 dose. This receptor was obtained from an adult who received the AZD1222 COVID-19 vaccine. The DNA of the CDR3 is TGTGCCAGCAGCGTAGGGACTGGACTAGTAAAAAAGCAGTTCTTC. This gives the protein CASSVGTGLVKKQFF.